Listed below are T cell receptor beta chains from one sample, sequenced in a study of CD4 T cells in relation to SARS-CoV-2 and coronaviruses. No antigen has been assigned to these receptors. Here immunoSEQ multiplex PCR was the method, and the copy in TCRdb shows in-frame clones only, minus some. This table holds some 20,000 clones, roughly 82% found once. Specimen: CD4+ T cells from PBMCs, cultured in vitro. The receptors here all came from a human donor in good health. Both conserved end residues are part of each CDR3. The D gene is left open where the match is weak. Expanded clones get a size class; other rows say once, few or many, or leave the size out.

NA	TRBV6-5	NA	TRBJ2-3	CATRGLDTQYF	TGTGCCACCAGGGGTTTGGATACGCAGTATTTT
once	TRBV5-8	NA	TRBJ1-1	CASSKLPIAAFF	TGTGCCAGCAGCAAGCTCCCGATCGCAGCTTTCTTT
NA	TRBV19	NA	TRBJ2-2	CASSIIGNTGELFF	TGTGCCAGTAGTATAATAGGGAACACCGGGGAGCTGTTTTTT
NA	TRBV7-9	NA	TRBJ1-4	CAMRGATNEKLFF	TGTGCGATGCGAGGTGCAACTAATGAAAAACTGTTTTTT
NA	TRBV6-5	TRBD2	TRBJ2-1	CASRIAGLGRNEQFF	TGTGCCAGCAGGATAGCGGGACTGGGCCGCAATGAGCAGTTCTTC
NA	TRBV6-5	NA	TRBJ2-2	CASSYSRETGELFF	TGTGCCAGCAGTTACTCAAGGGAAACCGGGGAGCTGTTTTTT
NA	TRBV29-1	TRBD2	TRBJ2-7	CSAGDYYEQYF	TGCAGCGCTGGGGACTACTACGAGCAGTACTTC
few	TRBV25-1	NA	TRBJ1-3	CAYSDSGNTIYF	TGTGCCTACTCAGACTCTGGAAACACCATATATTTT
NA	TRBV10-3	NA	TRBJ2-7	CAISGTSNYEQYF	TGTGCCATCAGCGGTACTAGCAACTACGAGCAGTACTTC
NA	TRBV19	NA	TRBJ1-2	CASSIPGREFGYTF	TGTGCCAGTAGTATACCGGGCAGGGAGTTCGGCTACACCTTC
NA	TRBV6-5	TRBD2	TRBJ2-1	CASTGTRVNNEQFF	TGTGCCAGTACCGGGACTAGGGTTAACAATGAGCAGTTCTTC
NA	TRBV7-2	NA	TRBJ2-1	CASSLSRMNEQFF	TGTGCCAGCAGCTTATCACGAATGAATGAGCAGTTCTTC
NA	TRBV5-1	TRBD1	TRBJ2-3	CASSLDRGTSTDTQYF	TGCGCCAGCAGCTTGGACAGGGGCACTAGCACAGATACGCAGTATTTT
NA	TRBV4-1	NA	TRBJ2-1	CASSQVFALLFEQFF	TGCGCCAGCAGCCAAGTGTTCGCGCTCCTGTTTGAGCAGTTCTTC
NA	TRBV6-5	NA	TRBJ2-7	CASSYSSRLSYEQYF	TGTGCCAGCAGTTACTCGAGCCGACTCTCCTACGAGCAGTACTTC
NA	TRBV25-1	NA	TRBJ1-6	CASSEFRDYNSPLHF	TGTGCCAGCAGTGAATTCCGGGACTATAATTCACCCCTCCACTTT
NA	TRBV7-8	NA	TRBJ2-4	CASSLELGARAKNIQYF	TGTGCCAGCAGCTTAGAATTGGGGGCGCGGGCCAAAAACATTCAGTACTTC
NA	TRBV19	TRBD1	TRBJ2-1	CASSRQGQGRNEQFF	TGTGCCAGTAGTAGGCAGGGACAGGGTAGGAATGAGCAGTTCTTC
NA	TRBV2	TRBD1	TRBJ1-1	CASSDPGQGTSEAFF	TGTGCCAGCAGTGACCCGGGACAGGGAACTTCTGAAGCTTTCTTT
few	TRBV5-5	NA	TRBJ1-1	CASSLSGVTEAFF	TGTGCCAGCAGCTTATCAGGGGTGACTGAAGCTTTCTTT